The present TCR beta chain was sequenced within a study of cytomegalovirus exposure and HLA in healthy donors. Notes on the study in general: An analysis done earlier found most TCR beta V segments productive about 87% or about 30% of the time. Cytomegalovirus-associated status was assigned to about 150 TCR beta chains. The authors excluded some V segments, including TRBV6-2 and TRBV6-3, as indistinguishable.

Concerning this clone: Its antigen is as yet unknown.

A multiplex PCR was run with 60 Vbeta primers and 13 Jbeta primers. Authors' data handling: The count from a later analysis was some 76 million unique TCR beta chains, roughly 11 million of them shared. Measured with immunoSEQ multiplex PCR; TCRdb has only the in-frame clones, and not every one. The DNA was the basis for D and trimming; V, J and clone size are from that table. The sample consists of around 170,000 clones, around 81% of them appearing once. From germline, CDR1 is LGHNT and CDR2 FRNRAP. V gave up 0 bases and J gave up 6 bases, with 6 bases separating them. There are 13 residues in the CDR3.

The receptor's source is a man aged 35 to 55 in good health and CMV-seronegative. The sample comprised PBMCs. V is TRBV12-5 and J is TRBJ1-5, with D maybe TRBD1 (6 bases). The CDR3 coding sequence is TGTGCTAGTGGTTTGGTACAGGGTCAGCCCCAGCATTTT. Residues: CASGLVQGQPQHF.